This T cell receptor (beta chain) was retrieved from a study of blood T cells in healthy people across ages (dated by TCRdb to between 2014 and 2017). Notes on the research overall: Template switching captured roughly one uniquely barcoded TCR beta cDNA molecule per two T cells in model experiments. To track age-related changes in TCR beta repertoire diversity, the study relied on deep sequencing normalized with unique cDNA molecular identifiers. The donors were split into four age groups: young (average 16 years), middle-aged (roughly 39), aged (around 67) and long-lived (more than 80). To avoid experimental bias, donors of different ages were randomly spread across the sequencing lanes. For two donors (one aged 18 to 30 and one aged 80 or older), the study analyzed two additional independent replicas of 1 million unique cDNA reads from the same blood draw. Broader findings and caveats from the paper: Estimates of total diversity based on one million sequenced T cells were regarded as lower bounds and as underestimates. The percentage of naive T cells measured by flow cytometry correlated strongly with observed TCR beta diversity. Donor CMV infection status was unknown, potentially confounding age-related changes in expanded clonotypes. Compared with the aged group, the long-lived group had more naive CD4+ T cells, fewer expanded clones and increased TCR diversity, suggesting age selection. Observed TCR beta diversity per million T cells fell roughly linearly with age, and a significant reduction was already apparent by age around 39. Bulk unsorted PBMC profiling prevented conclusive comparison of naive and antigen-experienced compartments.

Donors were about 36 systemically healthy Caucasian individuals from Russia aged roughly 6 to 95 years. About 10 milliliters of peripheral blood were collected from each donor into EDTA-treated Vacutainer tubes. PBMCs were isolated by Ficoll-Paque density-gradient centrifugation, with at least 6 million obtained per sample. Total RNA, at least 5.5 micrograms per sample, was extracted from PBMCs with Trizol reagent. The percentages of naive CD45RAhigh/CD27high T cells were determined by flow cytometry on a PBMC aliquot from every donor. Receptor libraries were prepared by 5' RACE. Instrument used: Illumina HiSeq 2500. A second PCR of roughly 6 to 11 cycles was run with a J-beta primer mix and a sample-barcoded 5' primer. A unique molecular identifier was introduced onto each TCR beta cDNA molecule by a template-switch 5' adaptor carrying 12 random nucleotides. Each sample yielded at least 3 million CDR3-containing paired-end reads. First-strand cDNA synthesis was performed from all RNA using the Mint cDNA synthesis kit, with priming by a TRBC-specific oligonucleotide. Following uracil-DNA glycosylase treatment, all cDNA underwent a first 18-cycle PCR with the universal primers M1SS and BC2_uni_R. The original pipeline was this. Each sample was normalized by randomly selecting 1 million high-quality reads, each carrying a distinct molecular identifier. Instead of being binned into consensus sequences, reads with shared molecular identifiers were discarded. MiTCR, with a Q25 quality threshold and the strictest error-elimination algorithm, was used for CDR3 identification, clonotype clustering and error correction. A nonparametric unseen species model using Euler transformation provided a lower-bound estimate of total TCR beta diversity. TCRdb reprocessing: public reads trimmed at Q25 with fastp, clones called with MiXCR, in-frame beta chains kept. A single entry per CDR3 protein holds the most common genes and DNA from its merged rows. TCRdb's processing, not the authors' own work, is the source of the V and J calls. This sample is represented by about 590,000 distinct CDR3 sequences; approximately 30% of them were singletons. Of the sample, 15% to 19% is held by the ten largest clones.

V is cut back by 3 bases and J by 4 bases, with 9 bases in the junction unmatched. The CDR3 spans 15 residues, from the cysteine through the phenylalanine. The sequence is cut down to CDR3 DNA, 45 bases in frame from base 1. The germline V gene (reference sequence) yields DFQATT for CDR1 and SNEGSKA for CDR2. This clonotype has a count of ten or more. Its antigen remains undetermined. Per-base quality was not reported, and no clone a single base away is much larger than it. Sequenced material: blood. In this chain, TRBV20-1 is recombined with TRBJ1-2; 9 bases in the middle match TRBD1. The receptor was derived from a woman of 80 years or more in good health. The CDR3 protein: CSASHPGTGTYGYTF. In nucleotide form, the sequence is TGCAGTGCTAGTCACCCCGGGACAGGGACCTATGGCTACACCTTC.